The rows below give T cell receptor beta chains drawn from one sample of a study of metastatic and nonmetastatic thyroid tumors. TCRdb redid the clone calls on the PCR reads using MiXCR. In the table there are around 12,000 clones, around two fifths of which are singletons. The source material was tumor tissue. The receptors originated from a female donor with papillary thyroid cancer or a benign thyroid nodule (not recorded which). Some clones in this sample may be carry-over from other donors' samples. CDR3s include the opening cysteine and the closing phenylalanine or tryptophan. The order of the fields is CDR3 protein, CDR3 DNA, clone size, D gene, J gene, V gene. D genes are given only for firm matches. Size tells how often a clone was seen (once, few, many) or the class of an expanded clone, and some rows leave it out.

cdr3_aa: CASSYLAGSYNEQFF; cdr3_nt: TGTGCCAGCAGTTACCTAGCGGGGTCCTACAATGAGCAGTTCTTC; clone_size: -; d_call: TRBD2; j_call: TRBJ2-1; v_call: TRBV6-6
cdr3_aa: CASSSLPSGPYGYTF; cdr3_nt: TGTGCCAGCAGCTCCCTCCCCAGCGGCCCATATGGCTACACCTTC; clone_size: -; d_call: -; j_call: TRBJ1-2; v_call: TRBV6-1
cdr3_aa: CASRGQGAGLGRYNEQFF; cdr3_nt: TGTGCCAGCAGGGGACAGGGGGCGGGACTAGGACGGTACAATGAGCAGTTCTTC; clone_size: few; d_call: TRBD1; j_call: TRBJ2-1; v_call: TRBV6-6
cdr3_aa: CASSYSIGASNSYEQYF; cdr3_nt: TGTGCCAGCAGTTACTCGATCGGGGCGTCGAATTCCTACGAGCAGTACTTC; clone_size: -; d_call: -; j_call: TRBJ2-7; v_call: TRBV6-5
cdr3_aa: CASSPAGLTSYNEQFF; cdr3_nt: TGTGCCAGCAGCCCTGCAGGACTAACCTCCTACAATGAGCAGTTCTTC; clone_size: few; d_call: -; j_call: TRBJ2-1; v_call: TRBV28
cdr3_aa: CASSWTATGGGPTGELFF; cdr3_nt: TGTGCCAGCAGTTGGACCGCAACGGGGGGAGGGCCGACCGGGGAGCTGTTTTTT; clone_size: few; d_call: TRBD2; j_call: TRBJ2-2; v_call: TRBV6-6
cdr3_aa: CASEGSGRRFF; cdr3_nt: TGTGCCAGCGAAGGTAGCGGGAGGAGGTTCTTC; clone_size: few; d_call: TRBD2; j_call: TRBJ2-1; v_call: TRBV28
cdr3_aa: CAWSEPESPLHF; cdr3_nt: TGTGCCTGGAGTGAGCCCGAATCACCCCTCCACTTT; clone_size: once; d_call: -; j_call: TRBJ1-6; v_call: TRBV30
cdr3_aa: CASSLNPEYNEQFF; cdr3_nt: TGTGCCAGCAGCTTAAATCCCGAATACAATGAGCAGTTCTTC; clone_size: -; d_call: -; j_call: TRBJ2-1; v_call: TRBV7-3
cdr3_aa: CASTGRANTGELFF; cdr3_nt: TGTGCCAGCACTGGCAGGGCGAACACCGGGGAGCTGTTTTTT; clone_size: -; d_call: -; j_call: TRBJ2-2; v_call: TRBV27
cdr3_aa: CAGTPRGSVYNEQFF; cdr3_nt: TGTGCCGGCACTCCCAGGGGGTCGGTATACAATGAGCAGTTCTTC; clone_size: -; d_call: TRBD1; j_call: TRBJ2-1; v_call: TRBV11-1
cdr3_aa: CASRPGQGRGDTQYF; cdr3_nt: TGTGCCAGCAGACCAGGACAGGGGAGGGGAGATACGCAGTATTTT; clone_size: few; d_call: TRBD1; j_call: TRBJ2-3; v_call: TRBV2
cdr3_aa: CASRQIQGAHGELFF; cdr3_nt: TGTGCCAGCAGACAAATACAGGGGGCACACGGGGAGCTGTTTTTT; clone_size: -; d_call: TRBD1; j_call: TRBJ2-2; v_call: TRBV6-1
cdr3_aa: CSARDKEQGWTYEQYF; cdr3_nt: TGCAGTGCTAGAGATAAGGAGCAGGGTTGGACCTACGAGCAGTACTTC; clone_size: -; d_call: -; j_call: TRBJ2-7; v_call: TRBV20-1
cdr3_aa: CASSSRTLSSGANVLTF; cdr3_nt: TGTGCCAGCAGCTCCCGGACCCTCAGCTCTGGGGCCAACGTCCTGACTTTC; clone_size: -; d_call: -; j_call: TRBJ2-6; v_call: TRBV14